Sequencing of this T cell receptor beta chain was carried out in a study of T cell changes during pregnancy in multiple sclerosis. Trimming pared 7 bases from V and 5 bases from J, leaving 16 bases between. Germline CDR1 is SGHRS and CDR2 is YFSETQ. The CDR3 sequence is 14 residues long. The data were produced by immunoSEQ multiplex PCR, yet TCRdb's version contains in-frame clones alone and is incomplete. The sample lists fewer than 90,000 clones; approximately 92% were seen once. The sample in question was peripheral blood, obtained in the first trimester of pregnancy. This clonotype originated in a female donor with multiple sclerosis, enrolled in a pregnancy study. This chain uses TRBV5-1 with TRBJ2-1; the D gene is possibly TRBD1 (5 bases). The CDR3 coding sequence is TGCGCCAGCGCCCAGGGCTGGGGCAACAATGAGCAGTTCTTC. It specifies CASAQGWGNNEQFF.